Listed below are T cell receptor beta chains from one sample, sequenced in a study of cytomegalovirus exposure and HLA in healthy donors. Some clones are missing from TCRdb's copy, which holds only in-frame ones; the method was immunoSEQ multiplex PCR. The data contain about 200,000 clones, approximately 79% of them singletons. Material: PBMCs. The receptors shown here come from a male donor in good health and CMV-seronegative. Each CDR3 is given with its conserved first and last residue. A D gene is named only where the DNA matches it firmly. Size values are once, few and many counts, or a class for expanded clones, and some rows have none.

clone_size: NA
d_call: TRBD1
v_call: TRBV28
j_call: TRBJ1-2
cdr3_nt: TGTGCCAGCACGACAGGGGGCGCATATGGCTACACCTTC
cdr3_aa: CASTTGGAYGYTF

clone_size: NA
d_call: TRBD2
v_call: TRBV7-3
j_call: TRBJ2-5
cdr3_nt: TGTGCCAGCAGCTTAATGTCGGGTGGCGCTAGCGGGATTGGAGAGACCCAGTACTTC
cdr3_aa: CASSLMSGGASGIGETQYF

clone_size: NA
d_call: TRBD2
v_call: TRBV30
j_call: TRBJ2-3
cdr3_nt: TGTGCCTGGAGTCCATCCCGGGGGGGCGCGCAGTATTTT
cdr3_aa: CAWSPSRGGAQYF

clone_size: NA
d_call: TRBD1
v_call: TRBV14
j_call: TRBJ1-6
cdr3_nt: TGTGCCAGCAGCCCGGACAGGGGGCGCGATAATTCACCCCTCCACTTT
cdr3_aa: CASSPDRGRDNSPLHF

clone_size: few
d_call: TRBD1
v_call: TRBV28
j_call: TRBJ1-4
cdr3_nt: TGTGCCAGCAGTCTCTCCGGACAGGGGCGAACGAAACTGTTTTTT
cdr3_aa: CASSLSGQGRTKLFF

clone_size: NA
d_call: TRBD1
v_call: TRBV30
j_call: TRBJ1-2
cdr3_nt: TGTGCCTGGAGCGTAACGACAGGGCAAGCCTATGGCTACACCTTC
cdr3_aa: CAWSVTTGQAYGYTF

clone_size: NA
d_call: TRBD1
v_call: TRBV7-2
j_call: TRBJ2-5
cdr3_nt: TGTGCCAGCAGCGCGACAGGGGTCAGAGAGACCCAGTACTTC
cdr3_aa: CASSATGVRETQYF

clone_size: NA
d_call: NA
v_call: TRBV28
j_call: TRBJ2-1
cdr3_nt: TGTGCCAGCACCTGGGGCTATGGGATCGGGCAGTTCTTC
cdr3_aa: CASTWGYGIGQFF

clone_size: NA
d_call: TRBD2
v_call: TRBV7-9
j_call: TRBJ2-7
cdr3_nt: TGTGCCGGGGGGGGAATCAGCGAAACCTACGAGCAGTACTTC
cdr3_aa: CAGGGISETYEQYF

clone_size: NA
d_call: TRBD2
v_call: TRBV29-1
j_call: TRBJ2-1
cdr3_nt: TGCAGCGTTGAAGATAAAAGCCCCGGGGGGGAGCAGTTCTTC
cdr3_aa: CSVEDKSPGGEQFF

clone_size: NA
d_call: NA
v_call: TRBV28
j_call: TRBJ1-1
cdr3_nt: TGTGCCAGCAGTTTTGGAGACAGCAACACTGAAGCTTTCTTT
cdr3_aa: CASSFGDSNTEAFF

clone_size: NA
d_call: TRBD1
v_call: TRBV6-5
j_call: TRBJ1-1
cdr3_nt: TGTGCCAGCAGTTACCAGGGGGTGGACACTGAAGCTTTCTTT
cdr3_aa: CASSYQGVDTEAFF

clone_size: NA
d_call: TRBD2
v_call: TRBV29-1
j_call: TRBJ2-3
cdr3_nt: TGCAGCGCCTCTAGCGGGGAGGCAGATACGCAGTATTTT
cdr3_aa: CSASSGEADTQYF

clone_size: NA
d_call: TRBD1
v_call: TRBV28
j_call: TRBJ2-7
cdr3_nt: TGTGCCAGCAGTTTACCGCCCGGGACAGGGGTCTACGAGCAGTACTTC
cdr3_aa: CASSLPPGTGVYEQYF

clone_size: few
d_call: TRBD1
v_call: TRBV9
j_call: TRBJ2-2
cdr3_nt: TGTGCCAGCAGCGTAACACAGGGGGCAGCCGGGGAGCTGTTTTTT
cdr3_aa: CASSVTQGAAGELFF

clone_size: NA
d_call: NA
v_call: TRBV6-6
j_call: TRBJ1-5
cdr3_nt: TGTGCCAGCAGTCACGGAGGGCGCGGCAATCAGCCCCAGCATTTT
cdr3_aa: CASSHGGRGNQPQHF

clone_size: NA
d_call: TRBD2
v_call: TRBV5-1
j_call: TRBJ2-4
cdr3_nt: TGCGCCAGCATGGCAGCGGGAGGAAGCGACATTCAGTACTTC
cdr3_aa: CASMAAGGSDIQYF

clone_size: NA
d_call: TRBD1
v_call: TRBV10-3
j_call: TRBJ2-3
cdr3_nt: TGTGCCATCAGTGAACCCGGGACAGGGAGGACAGATACGCAGTATTTT
cdr3_aa: CAISEPGTGRTDTQYF

clone_size: once
d_call: NA
v_call: TRBV7-2
j_call: TRBJ1-1
cdr3_nt: TGTGCCAGCAGCTTCCATCCCGGGACATTGAACACTGAAGCTTTCTTT
cdr3_aa: CASSFHPGTLNTEAFF

clone_size: NA
d_call: NA
v_call: TRBV18
j_call: TRBJ2-7
cdr3_nt: TGTGCCAGCTCACCTCCTCTAGCGTTAACCTACGAGCAGTACTTC
cdr3_aa: CASSPPLALTYEQYF

clone_size: NA
d_call: TRBD1
v_call: TRBV9
j_call: TRBJ1-3
cdr3_nt: TGTGCCAGCAGCGCGACCCCGACAGGGGGCGTCGGAAACACCATATATTTT
cdr3_aa: CASSATPTGGVGNTIYF

clone_size: NA
d_call: TRBD2
v_call: TRBV27
j_call: TRBJ2-1
cdr3_nt: TGTGCCAGCAGTTTGCCGGGACTAGCGGGGTACAATGAGCAGTTCTTC
cdr3_aa: CASSLPGLAGYNEQFF

clone_size: NA
d_call: TRBD2
v_call: TRBV6-1
j_call: TRBJ2-3
cdr3_nt: TGTGCCAGCAGTGGATCCGGGACTAGCGGGGGGCCGAGCACAGATACGCAGTATTTT
cdr3_aa: CASSGSGTSGGPSTDTQYF

clone_size: NA
d_call: NA
v_call: TRBV6-5
j_call: TRBJ1-2
cdr3_nt: TGTGCCAGCAGTTCCGAACGGGGGAGGCGTCTTGGCTACACCTTC
cdr3_aa: CASSSERGRRLGYTF

clone_size: NA
d_call: TRBD2
v_call: TRBV5-1
j_call: TRBJ2-1
cdr3_nt: TGCGCCAGCAGCTTGGCTAGCGGGAGCACCAATGAGCAGTTCTTC
cdr3_aa: CASSLASGSTNEQFF

clone_size: NA
d_call: NA
v_call: TRBV4-3
j_call: TRBJ2-3
cdr3_nt: TGCGCCAGCAGCCAAGAGGGAGCAAGCACAGATACGCAGTATTTT
cdr3_aa: CASSQEGASTDTQYF

clone_size: NA
d_call: NA
v_call: TRBV27
j_call: TRBJ1-5
cdr3_nt: TGTGCCAGCATGGGGGCTGGCAATCAGCCCCAGCATTTT
cdr3_aa: CASMGAGNQPQHF

clone_size: NA
d_call: TRBD1
v_call: TRBV11-1
j_call: TRBJ1-1
cdr3_nt: TGTGCCAGCAGCTTAGCCAGGGGGTCCACTGAAGCTTTCTTT
cdr3_aa: CASSLARGSTEAFF

clone_size: once
d_call: NA
v_call: TRBV5-8
j_call: TRBJ2-2
cdr3_nt: TGTGCCATAGGGGACTCGAACACCGGGGAGCTGTTTTTT
cdr3_aa: CAIGDSNTGELFF

clone_size: few
d_call: NA
v_call: TRBV5-4
j_call: TRBJ2-5
cdr3_nt: TGTGCCAGCAGCCAAGATGGGTCGGCAGGGGCAGAGACCCAGTACTTC
cdr3_aa: CASSQDGSAGAETQYF

clone_size: few
d_call: NA
v_call: TRBV5-1
j_call: TRBJ2-1
cdr3_nt: TGCGCCAGCAGCTTGGCCTCTGGCGGTTACTCCTACAATGAGCAGTTCTTC
cdr3_aa: CASSLASGGYSYNEQFF

clone_size: NA
d_call: TRBD2
v_call: TRBV5-4
j_call: TRBJ2-3
cdr3_nt: TGTGCCAGCAGCTCACGACTAGCGGGAGAAGTACCGCAGTATTTT
cdr3_aa: CASSSRLAGEVPQYF

clone_size: once
d_call: TRBD1
v_call: TRBV15
j_call: TRBJ1-2
cdr3_nt: TGTGCCACCAGCAGAGACCGACAGGGGGCTTCGGACTATGGCTACACCTTC
cdr3_aa: CATSRDRQGASDYGYTF

clone_size: NA
d_call: NA
v_call: TRBV7-8
j_call: TRBJ1-4
cdr3_nt: TGTGCCAGCACCGACGGTTGGAGGGTCCTCTCCGAAAAACTGTTTTTT
cdr3_aa: CASTDGWRVLSEKLFF

clone_size: few
d_call: TRBD1
v_call: TRBV18
j_call: TRBJ1-2
cdr3_nt: TGTGCCAGCTCACCAAGGAGGGACAGGGCCTATGGCTACACCTTC
cdr3_aa: CASSPRRDRAYGYTF

clone_size: NA
d_call: TRBD1
v_call: TRBV28
j_call: TRBJ1-3
cdr3_nt: TGTGCCAGCAGCCTGGCACAGGGGTCTGGAAACACCATATATTTT
cdr3_aa: CASSLAQGSGNTIYF

clone_size: NA
d_call: TRBD1
v_call: TRBV4-3
j_call: TRBJ1-2
cdr3_nt: TGCGCCAGCAGCCACCGGGACAGGGGAAACTATGGCTACACCTTC
cdr3_aa: CASSHRDRGNYGYTF

clone_size: NA
d_call: TRBD1
v_call: TRBV7-9
j_call: TRBJ2-6
cdr3_nt: TGTGCCATCTCGACAGGGAGCTCTGGGGCCAACGTCCTGACTTTC
cdr3_aa: CAISTGSSGANVLTF

clone_size: few
d_call: TRBD1
v_call: TRBV4-2
j_call: TRBJ1-5
cdr3_nt: TGTGCCAGCAGCCAATTGGACAGGGTTAGCAATCAGCCCCAGCATTTT
cdr3_aa: CASSQLDRVSNQPQHF

clone_size: NA
d_call: NA
v_call: TRBV6-5
j_call: TRBJ1-2
cdr3_nt: TGTGCCAGCAGTTACTCGATCTGGGAGGGCCTCTATGGCTACACCTTC
cdr3_aa: CASSYSIWEGLYGYTF

clone_size: NA
d_call: NA
v_call: TRBV7-2
j_call: TRBJ1-3
cdr3_nt: TGTGCCAGCAGCTTAATTCCAGGACATTCTGGAAACACCATATATTTT
cdr3_aa: CASSLIPGHSGNTIYF

clone_size: NA
d_call: TRBD2
v_call: TRBV14
j_call: TRBJ2-1
cdr3_nt: TGTGCCAGCAGCCGTGGACTAGCGGTTAGCTCCTACAATGAGCAGTTCTTC
cdr3_aa: CASSRGLAVSSYNEQFF

clone_size: NA
d_call: TRBD2
v_call: TRBV5-6
j_call: TRBJ2-7
cdr3_nt: TGTGCCAGCAGCTTGTGGACTAGCGGGGGCTACGAGCAGTACTTC
cdr3_aa: CASSLWTSGGYEQYF

clone_size: NA
d_call: NA
v_call: TRBV7-9
j_call: TRBJ1-4
cdr3_nt: TGTGCCAGCAGCTTTGGCAGGGCCGGGGAAAAACTGTTTTTT
cdr3_aa: CASSFGRAGEKLFF

clone_size: NA
d_call: TRBD2
v_call: TRBV15
j_call: TRBJ2-3
cdr3_nt: TGTGCCACCAGCAGAGGAACTAGCGAAAGCACAGATACGCAGTATTTT
cdr3_aa: CATSRGTSESTDTQYF